This T cell receptor beta chain was identified during a study of blood T cell repertoires in COVID-19. Study in general: The samples span acute and convalescent COVID-19 from the United States, Italy and Spain. T cells, B-cell-depleted T cells, or PBMCs provided the cDNA or gDNA that served as material.

Germline V gives CDR1 SEHNR, CDR2 FQNEAQ (reference sequence). The CDR3 sequence is 15 residues long. The germline V and J ends were trimmed by 10 bases and 9 bases, with 25 bases remaining between them. Repertoires were generated with immunoSEQ multiplex PCR, while TCRdb's copy carries only in-frame clones and drops some. The sample lists approximately 190,000 clones, 80% to 90% occurring once. The V call is TRBV7-9, the J call TRBJ1-5, with unresolved D. The sequenced material came from peripheral blood. This TCR was sampled from a man aged 25 to 40 with active or convalescent COVID-19. The CDR3 reads CATSAGGSTGPPQHF. The CDR3 DNA follows: TGTGCCACCTCCGCGGGCGGCTCAACCGGACCGCCCCAGCATTTT.